Included here is one T cell receptor (beta chain) sequence, with context. The data derive from a study of blood T cell repertoires in COVID-19. The assay was immunoSEQ multiplex PCR, and TCRdb's table has in-frame clones only and misses some. The table includes roughly 250,000 clones, around nine tenths detected once. CDR3 size: 15 residues. Trimming took off 1 base at V and 7 bases at J, with 14 bases between the two ends. The germline CDR1 and CDR2 sequences are LNHNV and YYDKDF (reference sequence). This rearrangement joins TRBV15 to TRBJ1-5; a weak D match, TRBD1 (6 bases). Sequencing was done on a sample of peripheral blood. This TCR derives from a man in his thirties or forties with acute or convalescent COVID-19. The CDR3 protein is CATSRARGRGQPQHF. CDR3 bases: TGTGCCACCAGCAGAGCCAGGGGACGGGGACAGCCCCAGCATTTT.